This TCR beta chain was obtained from a study of blood T cell repertoires in COVID-19. At the level of the study: Donors in the United States, Italy and Spain gave samples during acute or convalescent COVID-19. The analysed material was cDNA or gDNA that came from T cells, B-cell-depleted T cells, or PBMCs.

Per the authors' pipeline: Amplification from reference gene primers served as the basis for estimated nucleated cell counts. The method was immunoSEQ multiplex PCR; TCRdb's version includes in-frame clones alone and lacks a portion of them. That table gives V, J and clone size, and the DNA gave D and trimming. Of tens of thousands of clones detected, around 83% appear once; the ten largest clones hold 5.1%. This clone was observed once. Germline-derived CDR1 and CDR2 are SGHTA and FQGNSA. V was shortened by 2 bases and J by 1 base, with 11 bases between the two germline ends. This CDR3 has 15 residues.

The chain couples TRBV7-2 to TRBJ1-2; maybe TRBD1 (6 bases). The TCR sequence derives from a man older than 75 with acute or convalescent COVID-19. The specimen was peripheral blood. CDR3 sequence (DNA): TGTGCCAGCAGCTTACCGGACAGCAGTAACTATGGCTACACCTTC. Translating it yields CASSLPDSSNYGYTF.